The 12 T cell receptor beta chains presented below share a single source sample, sequenced in a study of blood T cell repertoires in COVID-19. Produced via immunoSEQ multiplex PCR; TCRdb's table is partial and in-frame only. The table has about 200,000 clones, less than 90% seen once. Sequencing was carried out using peripheral blood. Source of these receptors: a man aged 35 to 55 with active or convalescent COVID-19.

The chain is built from TRBV5-5 and TRBJ2-7, with 12 bases lining up with TRBD2. The CDR3 totals 18 residues. CDR1 is SGHKS and CDR2 is YYEKEE in the germline V gene (reference sequence). V dropped 4 bases and J dropped 0; count of bases not matched to a gene: 11. The CDR3 loop is CASSPRLAGASSSYEQYF. CDR3 DNA sequence: TGTGCCAGCAGCCCTAGACTAGCGGGGGCGAGCAGCTCCTACGAGCAGTACTTC. Using reference TRBV5-5 and TRBJ2-7 for the parts outside the CDR3, the full variable domain is DAGVTQSPTHLIKTRGQQVTLRCSPISGHKSVSWYQQVLGQGPQFIFQYYEKEERGRGNFPDRFSARQFPNYSSELNVNALLLGDSALYLCASSPRLAGASSSYEQYFGPGTRLTVT.

The V gene is TRBV6-5, the J gene TRBJ1-1, with no clear D. Per the germline V gene, CDR1 is MNHEY and CDR2 is SVGAGI. With 2 bases removed from V and 7 bases from J, the gap between germline ends came to 5 bases. This CDR3 is built from 11 residues. Here the CDR3 reads CASSYGSEAFF. CDR3 coding DNA: TGTGCCAGCAGTTACGGCAGTGAAGCTTTCTTT.

Written as DNA, the CDR3 is TGCAGTGCTAGTGCTGCCGCGGGACTAGGTCGCAATGAGCAGTTCTTC. Amino acids: CSASAAAGLGRNEQFF. This chain links TRBV20-1 with TRBJ2-1; 8 nucleotides match TRBD2. V lost 3 bases to trimming and J lost 6 bases; unmatched junction nucleotides: 13. Germline V gives CDR1 DFQATT, CDR2 SNEGSKA (reference sequence). The CDR3 runs 16 residues.

The chain has TRBV3-1 (or the pseudogene TRBV3-2) and TRBJ1-6; the D is unclear. The ends were cut back, 3 bases at V and 7 bases at J, with 16 bases in the middle. Germline CDR1 is LGHDT and CDR2 is YNNKEL (reference sequence). The CDR3 contains 16 residues. CDR3 in amino acids: CASSHTGSVKNSPLHF. The CDR3 coding sequence is TGTGCCAGCAGCCACACCGGGAGTGTAAAAAATTCACCCCTCCACTTT.

The rearrangement links TRBV19 to TRBJ1-2; D is perhaps TRBD1 (6 bases). Trimming shortened V by 3 bases and J by 5 bases, and 7 bases separated the two germline ends. Germline-derived CDR1 and CDR2 are LNHDA and SQIVND (reference sequence). CDR3 length: 12 amino acids. CDR3 amino acids: CASSIGQYGYTF. For the CDR3, the DNA is TGTGCCAGTAGTATTGGACAGTATGGCTACACCTTC.

V usage is TRBV30 and J usage is TRBJ2-3; D remains unclear. The germline V gene encodes CDR1 GTSNPN and CDR2 SVGIG (reference sequence). Trimming stripped 2 bases from V and 4 bases from J, with 16 bases between. CDR3 length: 15 amino acids. The CDR3 loop reads CAWSLGGYEPDTQYF. The CDR3 nucleotides read TGTGCCTGGAGTCTAGGCGGATACGAGCCAGATACGCAGTATTTT.

The rearrangement joins TRBV28 to TRBJ2-3; TRBD1 might be the D (6 bases). V gave up 6 bases and J gave up 3 bases, with 16 bases separating them. Germline V gene data show CDR1 as MDHEN and CDR2 as SYDVKM. The length of the CDR3 is 15 residues. CDR3 region: CASSAVGARTDTQYF. CDR3 DNA: TGTGCCAGCAGCGCGGTGGGGGCGAGGACAGATACGCAGTATTTT.

The gene calls are TRBV7-2 and TRBJ1-1; TRBD1 matches at 7 bases. After removal of 5 bases from V and 0 bases from J, the junction contained 3 bases not matched to a gene. Germline CDR1 SGHTA, CDR2 FQGNSA. The CDR3 consists of 14 residues. This CDR3 is CASSTGTVNTEAFF. The CDR3 nucleotides are TGTGCCAGCAGCACCGGGACAGTGAACACTGAAGCTTTCTTT.

The CDR3 spells CASSRGGGNTIYF. In DNA form, the CDR3 reads TGTGCCAGCAGCCGCGGGGGCGGAAACACCATATATTTT. The chain recombines TRBV3-1 (or the pseudogene TRBV3-2) with TRBJ1-3; possibly TRBD1 for D (6 bases). There are 13 residues in the CDR3. V gave up 4 bases and J gave up 4 bases, with 8 bases separating them. Germline CDR1 is LGHDT and CDR2 is YNNKEL (reference sequence).

V usage is TRBV18 and J usage is TRBJ2-1; the D gene is possibly TRBD1 (5 bases). The V gene's germline CDR1 is KGHSH and CDR2 LQKENI. Deletions cut 0 bases from V and 7 bases from J, with 10 bases between. The CDR3 spans 14 residues. The DNA for the CDR3 is TGTGCCAGCTCACCACCCAACCAGGGTAATGAGCAGTTCTTC. It specifies CASSPPNQGNEQFF.

This chain connects TRBV27 to TRBJ1-2, with TRBD1 identical over 7 bases. Germline trimming cut 0 bases from V and 6 bases from J; bases unmatched to any gene: 13. From germline, CDR1 is MNHEY and CDR2 SMNVEV (reference sequence). This CDR3 spans 17 amino acids. The CDR3 DNA reads as TGTGCCAGCAGTTTATCGGTTCGGGTTCAGGGGGACAATGGCTACACCTTC. It is translated as CASSLSVRVQGDNGYTF.

The chain combines TRBV9 with TRBJ2-6; 10 bases align to TRBD2. Trimming removed 2 bases from V and 2 bases from J; junction bases left unmatched: 10. Germline V gene lookup returns CDR1 SGDLS and CDR2 YYNGEE. CDR3 length equals 19 residues. CDR3 nucleotides: TGTGCCAGCAGCGTTAGCGGGGGGCCTATATATCCTGGGGCCAACGTCCTGACTTTC. This codes for CASSVSGGPIYPGANVLTF.